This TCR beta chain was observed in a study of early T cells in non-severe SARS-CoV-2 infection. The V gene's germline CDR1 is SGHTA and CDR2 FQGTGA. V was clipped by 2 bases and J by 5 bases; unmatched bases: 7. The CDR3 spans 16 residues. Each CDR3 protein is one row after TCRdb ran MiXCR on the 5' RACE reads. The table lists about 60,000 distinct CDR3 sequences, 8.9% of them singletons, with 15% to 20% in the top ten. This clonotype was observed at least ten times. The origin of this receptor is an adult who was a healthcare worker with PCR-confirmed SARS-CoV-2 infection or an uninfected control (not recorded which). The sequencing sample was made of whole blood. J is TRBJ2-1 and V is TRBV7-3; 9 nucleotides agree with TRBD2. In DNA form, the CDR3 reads TGTGCCAGCAGCTTATCCGCGGGAGGGCCGAACAATGAGCAGTTCTTC. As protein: CASSLSAGGPNNEQFF.